What follows are 26 T cell receptor beta chains derived from one specimen sequenced in a study of PD-L1 blockade in urothelial cancer listed by TCRdb under 2017. Interpreted using the paper, the time point label stands for: pretreatment peripheral blood. Receptor libraries were prepared by the immunoSEQ multiplex PCR assay. The source is immuneACCESS, and TCRdb retained only in-frame sequences with V and J called. Part of the clones is not carried over; for the studies checked, unresolved V genes explain less than half of this, and the remainder is unexplained. In this sample the table shows tens of thousands of clones, under 90% of which occur a single time. About an eighth of the sample comes from the top ten. The sample in question was PBMCs, obtained around atezolizumab (anti-PD-L1) treatment. The receptors stem from a man aged 60 to 69 with urothelial cancer.

The rearrangement links TRBV14 to TRBJ1-6, with 8 bases matching TRBD1. CDR1 is SGHDN and CDR2 is FVKESK in the germline V gene. The J segment lost 10 bases and the V segment lost 1 base, leaving 9 bases of the junction unmatched. The CDR3 extends over 16 amino acids. The CDR3 DNA reads TGTGCCAGCAGCCAAGGGACAGGGAAATTTTTCTCACCCCTCCACTTT. Translated: CASSQGTGKFFSPLHF.

This clone was seen once. The chain is built from TRBV7-8 and TRBJ1-2, with D hard to call. V was shortened by 0 bases and J by 8 bases, with 7 bases between the two germline ends. Germline assignment: CDR1 SGHVS and CDR2 FQNEAQ. CDR3 length equals 12 residues. The CDR3 sequence: CASSLAKEGYTF. CDR3 DNA sequence: TGTGCCAGCAGCTTAGCGAAAGAGGGCTACACCTTC.

V usage is TRBV7-2 and J usage is TRBJ2-7; 10 bases match TRBD2. The CDR3 is 15 residues long. Germline V gives CDR1 SGHTA, CDR2 FQGNSA. Losses at the gene ends were 6 bases for V and 2 bases for J; bases not matched to a gene: 7. CDR3 loop: CASRVLAGATYEQYF. The CDR3 bases are TGTGCCAGCAGGGTGCTAGCGGGAGCCACCTACGAGCAGTACTTC.

The CDR3 bases are TGTGCCAGCAGTCCCCCCACCCTGACTGACAGAAAGAAGAACACTGAAGCTTTCTTT. Its translation: CASSPPTLTDRKKNTEAFF. J is TRBJ1-1 and V is TRBV28, with D possibly being TRBD1 (5 bases). Germline CDR1 reads MDHEN; CDR2 reads SYDVKM. Trimming cost V 5 bases and J 1 base, with 26 bases left between them. CDR3 length equals 19 residues.

This clone turned up a few times. This rearrangement joins TRBV7-2 to TRBJ1-5, with TRBD1 as a possible D gene (5 bases). CDR1 and CDR2 from the germline V gene are SGHTA and FQGNSA. Trimming pared 1 base from V and 3 bases from J, leaving 10 bases between. This CDR3 is built from 15 residues. This CDR3 is CASSLVARANQPQHF. In DNA form, the CDR3 reads TGTGCCAGCAGCTTAGTTGCCAGGGCCAATCAGCCCCAGCATTTT.

The chain employs TRBV28 and TRBJ2-5, with 9 bases matching TRBD1. This CDR3 has 15 residues. Germline assignment: CDR1 MDHEN and CDR2 SYDVKM. V lost 6 bases to trimming and J lost 5 bases; unmatched junction nucleotides: 10. The CDR3: CASRVRTGAQETQYF. CDR3 bases: TGTGCCAGCAGAGTAAGGACAGGGGCTCAGGAGACCCAGTACTTC.

The V gene is TRBV5-1, the J gene TRBJ2-2; perhaps TRBD2 as D (5 bases). CDR3 length equals 15 residues. Germline V gives CDR1 SGHRS, CDR2 YFSETQ. The ends were cut back, 1 base at V and 3 bases at J, with 10 bases in the middle. CDR3 loop: CASSLNLADTGELFF. DNA of the CDR3: TGCGCCAGCAGCTTGAATCTAGCCGACACCGGGGAGCTGTTTTTT.

This sequence joins TRBV4-2 and TRBJ1-1; D gene ambiguous. The CDR3 loop spans 13 amino acids. Germline V CDR1 and CDR2: LGHNA, YNFKEQ. V lost 4 bases and J 4 bases, leaving 10 bases between the germline ends. CDR3 DNA: TGTGCCAGCAGCCCAGAGTGGAGCACTGAAGCTTTCTTT. The encoded protein is CASSPEWSTEAFF.

V gene TRBV9 combines with J gene TRBJ2-3; TRBD2 is a possible D gene (5 bases). The CDR3 consists of 17 residues. Germline CDR1 and CDR2: SGDLS and YYNGEE. The ends were cut back, 4 bases at V and 4 bases at J, with 22 bases in the middle. CDR3 loop: CASSPDEGSFTADTQYF. For the CDR3, the DNA is TGTGCCAGCAGCCCCGACGAGGGCAGCTTTACCGCAGATACGCAGTATTTT.

This rearrangement joins TRBV15 to TRBJ1-2; 7 bases line up with TRBD1. CDR1 is LNHNV, CDR2 YYDKDF, per germline (reference sequence). This CDR3 has 17 residues. Trimming removed 2 bases from V and 8 bases from J; junction bases left unmatched: 17. Written as DNA, the CDR3 is TGTGCCACCAGCAGATCCGCCCCACTAGGGGGCGCGGGGGGCTACACCTTC. Residues: CATSRSAPLGGAGGYTF.

The V call is TRBV30, the J call TRBJ2-1, with 7 positions matching TRBD1. The CDR3 sequence is 12 residues long. V trimming: 1 base; J trimming: 13 bases; junction bases outside the gene matches: 7. Per the germline V gene, CDR1 is GTSNPN and CDR2 is SVGIG (reference sequence). CDR3 region: CAWSAIRDSQFF. CDR3 in DNA: TGTGCCTGGAGTGCCATTCGGGACAGTCAGTTCTTC.

The J gene is TRBJ1-1, the V gene TRBV30; no clear D gene. From germline, CDR1 is GTSNPN and CDR2 SVGIG (reference sequence). V gave up 7 bases and J gave up 6 bases, with 12 bases separating them. This CDR3 has 11 amino acids. The CDR3 loop reads CASTNRAEAFF. The CDR3 DNA reads TGTGCCTCAACAAACAGAGCTGAAGCTTTCTTT.

This clone was found once. This sequence joins TRBV5-1 and TRBJ1-5, with 7 bases identical to TRBD1. CDR3 length equals 15 residues. Germline CDR1 and CDR2: SGHRS and YFSETQ. The junction had 4 bases not matched to a gene; V was cut back by 0 bases and J by 4 bases. The CDR3 here is CASSLAGQENQPQHF. The CDR3 DNA sequence: TGCGCCAGCAGCTTGGCCGGACAGGAGAATCAGCCCCAGCATTTT.

The rearrangement joins TRBV9 to TRBJ2-3; no reliable D call. The CDR3 loop spans 15 amino acids. Germline V lookup: CDR1 SGDLS, CDR2 YYNGEE. V dropped 5 bases and J dropped 1 base, with 14 bases sitting between them. CDR3 sequence (DNA): TGTGCCAGCAGTTTGACCGGAGATCGCACAGATACGCAGTATTTT. Its translation: CASSLTGDRTDTQYF.

This rearrangement joins TRBV18 to TRBJ1-1; D unresolved. V lost 5 bases, J lost 3 bases, and 10 bases lay in between. Germline CDR1 and CDR2: KGHSH and LQKENI. CDR3 length equals 13 residues. CDR3 DNA: TGTGCCAGCTCAACCTGGGGAGACACTGAAGCTTTCTTT. Translation: CASSTWGDTEAFF.

This chain connects TRBV6-4 to TRBJ2-1, with a weak D call TRBD2 (5 bases). The CDR3 covers 15 residues. Germline CDR1 reads MRHNA; CDR2 reads SNTAGT. V was shortened by 0 bases and J by 3 bases, with 9 bases between the two germline ends. CDR3 DNA: TGTGCCAGCAGTGACTCCTGGGGAGACTACAATGAGCAGTTCTTC. Translating it yields CASSDSWGDYNEQFF.

The chain combines TRBV30 with TRBJ2-5; possible D gene TRBD2, 6 bases. CDR3 length equals 14 residues. V was clipped by 1 base and J by 2 bases, with 11 bases between them. CDR1 and CDR2 from the germline V gene are GTSNPN and SVGIG (reference sequence). CDR3 protein: CAWSDGGTQETQYF. The CDR3 DNA is TGTGCCTGGAGTGATGGCGGGACGCAAGAGACCCAGTACTTC.

This clone showed up just a few times. The J gene is TRBJ2-1, the V gene TRBV19, with 10 nucleotides matching TRBD2. J lost 1 base, V lost 5 bases, and 2 bases had no gene match. Germline V gene lookup returns CDR1 LNHDA and CDR2 SQIVND (reference sequence). The CDR3 length is 15 residues. CDR3 DNA: TGTGCCAGTAGTTCGACTAGCGGGTCCTACAATGAGCAGTTCTTC. Translated, it gives CASSSTSGSYNEQFF.

V is TRBV9 and J is TRBJ2-1; 11 nucleotides align to TRBD2. Germline CDR1 and CDR2: SGDLS and YYNGEE. The CDR3 covers 15 residues. The ends lost 0 bases at V and 7 bases at J; junction bases unmatched: 3. The CDR3 DNA reads TGTGCCAGCAGCGTAGTGGCTAGCGGGAGGAATGAGCAGTTCTTC. It specifies CASSVVASGRNEQFF.

This rearrangement joins TRBV11-2 to TRBJ1-1; the D gene is possibly TRBD1 (5 bases). Germline V gene lookup returns CDR1 SGHAT and CDR2 FQNNGV. This CDR3 region has 14 residues. The germline V and J ends were trimmed by 1 base and 1 base, with 7 bases remaining between them. DNA of the CDR3: TGTGCCAGCAGCTTAGCCGGACAGAACACTGAAGCTTTCTTT. It is translated as CASSLAGQNTEAFF.

V and J are TRBV5-4 and TRBJ2-7, with 8 bases lining up with TRBD2. Unmatched junction bases numbered 7, after V lost 4 bases and J lost 1 base. Germline lookup yields CDR1 SGHNT and CDR2 YYREEE (reference sequence). This CDR3 has 15 amino acids. CDR3 in amino acids: CASSGREGKSYEQYF. The DNA for the CDR3 is TGTGCCAGCAGCGGACGGGAGGGCAAGTCCTACGAGCAGTACTTC.

V is TRBV18 and J is TRBJ2-2, with TRBD2 identical over 7 bases. The CDR3 spans 16 residues. Germline-derived CDR1 and CDR2 are KGHSH and LQKENI. The V segment lost 3 bases and the J segment 2 bases; nucleotides outside the gene matches: 6. CDR3 sequence: CASSPRGGTNTGELFF. CDR3 nucleotides: TGTGCCAGCTCACCCCGGGGAGGGACTAACACCGGGGAGCTGTTTTTT.

The V call is TRBV28, the J call TRBJ1-2, with D hard to call. Germline V gene lookup returns CDR1 MDHEN and CDR2 SYDVKM. The CDR3 runs 14 residues. V was cut by 7 bases and J by 8 bases, with 20 bases left in between. CDR3: CASTLTTQPRGYTF. The CDR3 region has the DNA TGTGCCAGCACCCTGACGACCCAACCGAGGGGCTACACCTTC.

The chain couples TRBV19 to TRBJ2-1; D might be TRBD1 (6 bases). The CDR3 covers 16 residues. CDR1 is LNHDA and CDR2 is SQIVND in the germline V gene (reference sequence). The V end lost 6 bases, the J end lost 9 bases, and 24 bases lay between the germline ends. In nucleotides, the CDR3 is TGTGCCAGTAGCGGCCGGGCAGGGGCGGTAAGAACTGAGCAGTTCTTC. It encodes CASSGRAGAVRTEQFF.

The V gene is TRBV4-1, the J gene TRBJ1-1; 9 bases match TRBD1. The ends lost 0 bases at V and 3 bases at J; junction bases unmatched: 5. The CDR3 consists of 16 residues. CDR1 MGHRA and CDR2 YSYEKL come from the germline V gene. CDR3 residues: CASSQDTDRGHTEAFF. DNA of the CDR3: TGCGCCAGCAGCCAAGATACGGACAGGGGCCACACTGAAGCTTTCTTT.

The chain employs TRBV19 and TRBJ2-7; possible D gene TRBD1, 6 bases. Germline lookup yields CDR1 LNHDA and CDR2 SQIVND (reference sequence). Trimming took off 5 bases at V and 3 bases at J, with 11 bases between the two ends. This CDR3 has 13 amino acids. The CDR3 DNA reads as TGTGCCAGTAGTGTCGACAGGTACTACGAGCAGTACTTC. Amino acids: CASSVDRYYEQYF.